The 26 T cell receptor beta chains below come from one sample, sequenced in a study of vaccination effects on CD4 cells after COVID-19. Sequencing followed a ViraFEST assay step that expanded antigen-specific CD4+ T cells with viral peptide pools. Isolating CD4+ T cells followed more than eight days of culture. Participants each got two BNT162b2 or mRNA-1273 vaccine doses. The antigens of these receptors remain unknown. Some clones are missing from TCRdb's copy, which holds only in-frame ones; the method was immunoSEQ multiplex PCR. This table has 25,000 to 40,000 clones, roughly 82% appearing once. The sample in question was CD4+ T cells from PBMCs cultured with HCoV-NL63 spike peptides, obtained after COVID-19 vaccination. All receptors come from a human donor who received a COVID-19 vaccine. Some clones in this sample may be carry-over from other donors' samples.

The chain joins TRBV24-1 to TRBJ2-2; no clear D. V lost 0 bases and J 5 bases, leaving 9 bases between the germline ends. This CDR3 contains 15 residues. The germline CDR1 and CDR2 sequences are KGHDR and SFDVKD. CDR3 in amino acids: CATSDLRSITGELFF. Here the CDR3 DNA reads TGTGCCACCAGTGATTTGCGCAGTATTACCGGGGAGCTGTTTTTT.

The V gene is TRBV28, the J gene TRBJ1-5, with 7 nucleotides matching TRBD1. The CDR3 runs to 15 residues. V lost 3 bases and J lost 7; bases outside the gene matches: 9. Germline CDR1 reads MDHEN; CDR2 reads SYDVKM. The CDR3: CASSFRAGGGQPQHF. CDR3 DNA: TGTGCCAGCAGTTTTCGGGCAGGGGGTGGGCAGCCCCAGCATTTT.

The rearrangement links TRBV28 to TRBJ1-4, with 7 bases aligning to TRBD1. V lost 5 bases and J lost 3; bases outside the gene matches: 18. This CDR3 comprises 19 residues. CDR1 and CDR2 from the germline V gene are MDHEN and SYDVKM. Here the CDR3 reads CASSPTTWDRLAANEKLFF. CDR3 DNA: TGTGCCAGCAGTCCGACCACCTGGGACAGATTGGCGGCTAATGAAAAACTGTTTTTT. The entire variable domain, with the rest obtained from reference TRBV28 and TRBJ1-4, is as follows: DVKVTQSSRYLVKRTGEKVFLECVQDMDHENMFWYRQDPGLGLRLIYFSYDVKMKEKGDIPEGYSVSREKKERFSLILESASTNQTSMYLCASSPTTWDRLAANEKLFFGSGTQLSVL.

This chain's CDR3 is CASSVVSGVGNEQFF. CDR3 coding DNA: TGTGCCAGCAGCGTAGTTAGCGGGGTAGGAAATGAGCAGTTCTTC. The chain is built from TRBV9 and TRBJ2-1; the match to TRBD2 covers 8 bases. CDR3 length: 15 amino acids. V shed 0 bases, J shed 7 bases, and the junction held 6 bases outside the gene matches. Germline V gene data show CDR1 as SGDLS and CDR2 as YYNGEE. Based on the CDR3 plus reference TRBV9 and TRBJ2-1, the full variable domain is DSGVTQTPKHLITATGQRVTLRCSPRSGDLSVYWYQQSLDQGLQFLIQYYNGEERAKGNILERFSAQQFPDLHSELNLSSLELGDSALYFCASSVVSGVGNEQFFGPGTRLTVL.

The V and J genes are TRBV4-1 and TRBJ1-1; 7 positions agree with TRBD1. CDR1 and CDR2 (germline): MGHRA, YSYEKL. The CDR3 loop spans 18 amino acids. The V and J ends lost 0 bases and 1 base, in that order; junction bases with no gene match: 11. CDR3 DNA sequence: TGCGCCAGCAGCCAAGACCTGACAGGGAGCCCGGCGAACACTGAAGCTTTCTTT. Translation: CASSQDLTGSPANTEAFF.

The chain links TRBV5-5 to TRBJ2-1; 12 bases are a match to TRBD2. CDR3 size: 14 residues. Looked up from germline, CDR1 is SGHKS and CDR2 is YYEKEE (reference sequence). V trimming: 5 bases; J trimming: 9 bases; junction bases outside the gene matches: 6. CDR3 nucleotide sequence: TGTGCCAGCAGTTATCTAGCGGGGGGGGGTGAGCAGTTCTTC. This sequence encodes CASSYLAGGGEQFF.

The J gene is TRBJ1-6, the V gene TRBV19, with no clear D. CDR1 is LNHDA and CDR2 is SQIVND in the germline V gene (reference sequence). CDR3 length: 13 residues. V was shortened by 7 bases and J by 8 bases, with 12 bases between the two germline ends. This CDR3 is CASTRRPDSPLHF. The DNA of the CDR3 is TGTGCCAGTACCCGCAGGCCAGATTCACCCCTCCACTTT.

The genes are TRBV20-1 and TRBJ1-1, with D hard to call. The CDR3 covers 11 residues. The V gene lost 7 bases and the J gene lost 10 bases, with 16 bases spanning the gap. Germline CDR1 is DFQATT and CDR2 is SNEGSKA (reference sequence). CDR3 DNA: TGCAGTGTTTCCGAAGGGTCAATAGCTTTCTTT. Amino acid sequence: CSVSEGSIAFF.

The J gene is TRBJ1-1, the V gene TRBV3-1 (or the pseudogene TRBV3-2); D gene unclear. V lost 4 bases and J 2 bases, leaving 8 bases between the germline ends. The CDR3 length is 13 residues. Germline V gives CDR1 LGHDT, CDR2 YNNKEL (reference sequence). CDR3 loop: CASSLSANTEAFF. CDR3 coding DNA: TGTGCCAGCAGCCTCTCGGCCAACACTGAAGCTTTCTTT.

CDR3 DNA: TGTGCCAGCTCACCACCCGGCCAGCAGGTCGAGACCCAGTACTTC. Translated: CASSPPGQQVETQYF. The chain is built from TRBV18 and TRBJ2-5; D is unclear. V dropped 0 bases and J dropped 5 bases, with 13 bases sitting between them. The CDR3 has 15 residues. CDR1 KGHSH and CDR2 LQKENI come from the germline V gene.

V and J are TRBV29-1 and TRBJ2-5; 11 bases agree with TRBD2. Germline V gene sequence: CDR1 SQVTM, CDR2 ANQGSEA. Trimming took 3 bases from V and 5 from J; bases not matched to a gene: 5. This CDR3 has 14 residues. CDR3 protein: CSVDTSGGYETQYF. The CDR3 DNA is TGCAGCGTTGACACTAGCGGGGGTTATGAGACCCAGTACTTC.

This chain uses TRBV5-8 with TRBJ2-3, with D perhaps matching TRBD1 (6 bases). Germline V gives CDR1 SGHTS, CDR2 YDEGEE. V was trimmed by 3 bases and J by 2 bases, leaving 10 bases between them. The CDR3 sequence is 14 residues long. CDR3 protein: CASSYGGVTDTQYF. CDR3 coding DNA: TGTGCCAGCAGCTATGGGGGCGTCACAGATACGCAGTATTTT.

V and J are TRBV19 and TRBJ1-2; 8 nucleotides match TRBD1. The CDR3 sequence is 14 residues long. The germline V gene has CDR1 LNHDA and CDR2 SQIVND (reference sequence). V was pared by 6 bases and J by 4 bases, with 7 bases of the junction left unmatched. This chain's CDR3 is CASSRQGTSYGYTF. CDR3 DNA sequence: TGTGCCAGTAGCCGACAGGGGACTAGCTATGGCTACACCTTC.

The chain combines TRBV25-1 with TRBJ1-2, with D possibly matching TRBD1 (6 bases). Deletions cut 4 bases from V and 8 bases from J, with 11 bases between. This CDR3 is built from 12 residues. Germline CDR1 reads MGHDK; CDR2 reads SYGVNS. The CDR3 spells CASSGGRGGYTF. In DNA form, the CDR3 reads TGTGCCAGCAGTGGGGGCAGGGGAGGCTACACCTTC.

The chain joins TRBV9 to TRBJ2-2; D is possibly TRBD1 or TRBD2 (5 bases each). Trimming pared 1 base from V and 9 bases from J, leaving 13 bases between. This CDR3 is built from 14 residues. Germline CDR1 is SGDLS and CDR2 is YYNGEE. This chain's CDR3 is CASSVNVGVRELFF. The CDR3 DNA reads TGTGCCAGCAGCGTAAACGTGGGGGTCCGGGAGCTGTTTTTT.

The chain couples TRBV30 to TRBJ1-2; D remains ambiguous. The CDR3 contains 12 residues. Germline values: CDR1 GTSNPN, CDR2 SVGIG (reference sequence). Between the trimmed V and J ends, which lost 7 bases and 3 bases, there was a span of 12 bases. The CDR3 region has the DNA TGTGCCTCCTCCGGGCCGGACTATGGCTACACCTTC. Translating it yields CASSGPDYGYTF.

The gene calls are TRBV5-1 and TRBJ2-2; D might be TRBD2 (5 bases). In germline, CDR1 is SGHRS, CDR2 YFSETQ. This CDR3 contains 15 residues. V was pared by 0 bases and J by 7 bases, with 13 bases between. The DNA for the CDR3 is TGCGCCAGCAGCTTGGTTGCCGGGGATGGCGGGGAGCTGTTTTTT. It codes for CASSLVAGDGGELFF.

The chain employs TRBV4-2 and TRBJ1-2; D gene uncertain. V lost 0 bases and J lost 3, with 11 bases in between. Germline CDR1 is LGHNA and CDR2 is YNFKEQ. This CDR3 contains 15 residues. In nucleotides, the CDR3 is TGTGCCAGCAGCCAAGATTCGTCAGAATACTATGGCTACACCTTC. This encodes CASSQDSSEYYGYTF.

CDR3 nucleotide sequence: TGTGCAAGTCGTCGACAGCGCTCCTACGAGCAGTACGTC. Its protein product is CASRRQRSYEQYV. The rearrangement joins TRBV12-2 to TRBJ2-7; the table's TRBD1 call for D was not verified on the DNA. TRBV12-2 is a pseudogene. This CDR3 spans 13 amino acids.

The chain has TRBV5-1 and TRBJ1-4; D unclear. Looked up from germline, CDR1 is SGHRS and CDR2 is YFSETQ. V lost 0 bases to trimming and J lost 4 bases, with 10 bases between them. The CDR3 consists of 15 residues. This CDR3 reads CASSLENSFNEKLFF. The CDR3 coding sequence is TGCGCCAGCAGCTTGGAAAACAGTTTTAATGAAAAACTGTTTTTT.

V and J are TRBV10-1 and TRBJ2-1; 7 bases map to TRBD2. This CDR3 comprises 14 residues. The V gene end was trimmed by 10 bases and the J gene end by 9 bases; junction bases not matched to a gene: 15. Germline assignment: CDR1 WNHNN and CDR2 SYGVQD (reference sequence). CDR3 region: CATKPGLSGGEQFF. CDR3 bases: TGCGCCACCAAACCGGGACTCTCGGGAGGTGAGCAGTTCTTC.

The rearrangement uses TRBV27 and TRBJ1-6; no reliable D call. The V gene lost 7 bases and the J gene lost 7 bases, with 17 bases spanning the gap. The CDR3 totals 15 residues. Germline V gives CDR1 MNHEY, CDR2 SMNVEV (reference sequence). The CDR3 nucleotides read TGTGCCAGCATCACCACGATAGGAGCGAATTCACCCCTCCACTTT. It specifies CASITTIGANSPLHF.

This chain joins TRBV18 and TRBJ2-3; D possibly corresponds to TRBD1 (6 bases). This CDR3 has 18 amino acids. V was pared by 2 bases and J by 4 bases, with 22 bases between. Germline V gives CDR1 KGHSH, CDR2 LQKENI. CDR3 bases: TGTGCCAGCTCACCAAGCGTCGTGGGGGCCTATAACCCAGATACGCAGTATTTT. Translated, it gives CASSPSVVGAYNPDTQYF.

V is TRBV19 and J is TRBJ2-1, with 8 bases fitting TRBD1. The CDR3 length is 14 residues. Trimming cost V 3 bases and J 7 bases; bases outside gene matches: 5. The germline gives CDR1 LNHDA, CDR2 SQIVND (reference sequence). The CDR3 DNA reads TGTGCCAGTAGTATGGGGACAGGTGGGAATGAGCAGTTCTTC. As protein: CASSMGTGGNEQFF.

The CDR3 protein is CAISDNPGGGNHTQYF. In nucleotides, the CDR3 is TGTGCCATCAGTGACAACCCTGGGGGCGGGAACCATACGCAGTATTTT. The chain uses TRBV10-3 and TRBJ2-3, with D perhaps assigned TRBD1 or TRBD2 (6 bases each). V lost 3 bases and J lost 7, with 20 bases in between. The CDR3 is 16 amino acids. Germline V gives CDR1 ENHRY, CDR2 SYGVKD.

This clone was counted a single time. The rearrangement joins TRBV29-1 to TRBJ1-2; possible D gene TRBD1, 5 bases. This CDR3 is built from 11 residues. V was trimmed by 7 bases and J by 8 bases, leaving 14 bases between them. CDR1 is SQVTM, CDR2 ANQGSEA, per germline. The CDR3 sequence: CSADQGTGYTF. For the CDR3, the DNA is TGCAGCGCTGACCAAGGGACGGGCTACACCTTC.